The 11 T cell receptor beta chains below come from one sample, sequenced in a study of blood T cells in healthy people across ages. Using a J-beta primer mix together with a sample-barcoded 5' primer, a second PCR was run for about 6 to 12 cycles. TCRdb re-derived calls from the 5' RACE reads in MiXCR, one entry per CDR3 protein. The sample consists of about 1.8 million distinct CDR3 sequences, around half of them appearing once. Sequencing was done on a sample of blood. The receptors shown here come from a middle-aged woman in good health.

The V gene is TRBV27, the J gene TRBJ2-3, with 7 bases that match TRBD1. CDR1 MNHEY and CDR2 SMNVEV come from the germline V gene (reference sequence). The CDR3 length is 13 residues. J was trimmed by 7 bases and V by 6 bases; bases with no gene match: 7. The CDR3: CASREQGLNTQYF. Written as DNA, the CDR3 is TGTGCCAGCAGGGAACAGGGGTTGAATACGCAGTATTTT.

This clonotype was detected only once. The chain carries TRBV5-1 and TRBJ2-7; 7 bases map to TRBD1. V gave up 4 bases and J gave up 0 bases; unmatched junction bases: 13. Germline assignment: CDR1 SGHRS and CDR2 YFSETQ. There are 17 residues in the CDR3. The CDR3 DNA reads TGCGCCAGCAGCAAAGACCAAGGGGGCATAGCCTCCTACGAGCAGTACTTC. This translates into CASSKDQGGIASYEQYF.

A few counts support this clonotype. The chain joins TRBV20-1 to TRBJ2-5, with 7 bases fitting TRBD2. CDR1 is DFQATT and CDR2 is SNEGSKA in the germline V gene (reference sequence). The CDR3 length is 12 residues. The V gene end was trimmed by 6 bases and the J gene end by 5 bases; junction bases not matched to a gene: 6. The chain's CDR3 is CSARTRSETQYF. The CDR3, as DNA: TGCAGTGCGAGGACTAGGTCGGAGACCCAGTACTTC.

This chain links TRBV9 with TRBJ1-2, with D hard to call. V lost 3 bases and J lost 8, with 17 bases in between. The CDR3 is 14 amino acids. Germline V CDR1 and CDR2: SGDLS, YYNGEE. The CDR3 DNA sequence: TGTGCCAGCAGCGACCGGGCCTCTTATGAGGGCTACACCTTC. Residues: CASSDRASYEGYTF.

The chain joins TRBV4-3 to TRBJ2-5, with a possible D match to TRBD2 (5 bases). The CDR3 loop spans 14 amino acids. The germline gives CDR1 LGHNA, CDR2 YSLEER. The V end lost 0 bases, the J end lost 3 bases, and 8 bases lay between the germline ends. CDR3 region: CASSQETGEETQYF. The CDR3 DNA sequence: TGCGCCAGCAGCCAAGAAACCGGGGAAGAGACCCAGTACTTC.

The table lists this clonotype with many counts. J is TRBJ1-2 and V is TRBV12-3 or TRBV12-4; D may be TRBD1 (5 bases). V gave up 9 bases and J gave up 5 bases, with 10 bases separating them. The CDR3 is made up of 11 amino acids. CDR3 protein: CASLGVYGYTF. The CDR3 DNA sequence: TGTGCCAGTTTAGGGGTTTATGGCTACACCTTC.

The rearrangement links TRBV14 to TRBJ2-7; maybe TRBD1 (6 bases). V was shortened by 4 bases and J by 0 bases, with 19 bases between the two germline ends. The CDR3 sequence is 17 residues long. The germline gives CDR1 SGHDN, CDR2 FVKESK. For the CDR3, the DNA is TGTGCCAGCAGCCCAAAAACCAGGGGATTCCGCTCCTACGAGCAGTACTTC. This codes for CASSPKTRGFRSYEQYF.

The CDR3 here is CASSIVVETNYGYTF. CDR3 sequence (DNA): TGTGCCAGTAGTATTGTTGTCGAGACTAACTATGGCTACACCTTC. This chain uses TRBV19 with TRBJ1-2; D gene ambiguous. V was clipped by 3 bases and J by 0 bases, with 11 bases between them. This CDR3 is 15 amino acids long. Germline V gene sequence: CDR1 LNHDA, CDR2 SQIVND (reference sequence).

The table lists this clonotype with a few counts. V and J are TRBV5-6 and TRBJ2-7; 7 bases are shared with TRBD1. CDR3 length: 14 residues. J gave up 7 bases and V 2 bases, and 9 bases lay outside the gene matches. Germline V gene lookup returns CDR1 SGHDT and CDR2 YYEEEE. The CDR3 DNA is TGTGCCAGCAGCTTCCGGGACAGCCGTCGGGAGCAGTACTTC. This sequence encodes CASSFRDSRREQYF.

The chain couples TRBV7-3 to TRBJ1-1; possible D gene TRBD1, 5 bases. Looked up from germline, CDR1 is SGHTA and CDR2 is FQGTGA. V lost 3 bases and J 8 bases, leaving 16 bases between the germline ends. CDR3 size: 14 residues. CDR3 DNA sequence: TGTGCCAGCAGCTTCGCGACCGGGGCCCAAGAAGCTTTCTTT. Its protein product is CASSFATGAQEAFF.

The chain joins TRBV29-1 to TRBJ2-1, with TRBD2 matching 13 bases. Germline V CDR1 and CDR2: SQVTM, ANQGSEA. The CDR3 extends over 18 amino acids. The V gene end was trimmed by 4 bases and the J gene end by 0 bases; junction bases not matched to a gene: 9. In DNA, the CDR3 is TGCAGCGTTGGTAGACTAGCGGGGGGCCGGAGCTCCTACAATGAGCAGTTCTTC. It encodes CSVGRLAGGRSSYNEQFF.